Following are 16 T cell receptor beta chains from one sample sequenced in a study of beta chain features in type 1 diabetes listed by TCRdb under 2018. The library relied on the immunoSEQ multiplex PCR assay. All of the isolated RNA was reverse transcribed with the High Capacity cDNA Reverse Transcription Kit, so expressed TCRB transcripts were sequenced. In its TCRdb copy, this immuneACCESS table keeps in-frame sequences only and misses some clones. Where compared with another copy, unresolved V genes explain less than half of these, and the others have no known cause. This sample holds hundreds of thousands of clones; around 16% were observed only once. Jointly, the top ten make up approximately 0.099% of the sample. Sequences were obtained from naive CD4+ T cells from blood. The sample's cell subset or site label, decoded: true naive CD4+ T cells. The receptors here all came from a man between 18 and 29 years old in good health.

This clone was counted only a few times. The chain uses TRBV4-2 and TRBJ1-2; possible D gene TRBD1, 6 bases. The CDR3 is 15 residues long. Germline V gene lookup returns CDR1 LGHNA and CDR2 YNFKEQ. Trimming stripped 2 bases from V and 5 bases from J, with 15 bases between. For the CDR3, the DNA is TGTGCCAGCAGCCAATCGGACAGCTCGTCTTATGGCTACACCTTC. This codes for CASSQSDSSSYGYTF.

V usage is TRBV6-5 and J usage is TRBJ2-3; 8 bases match TRBD2. Germline trimming cut 1 base from V and 1 base from J; bases unmatched to any gene: 4. The length of the CDR3 is 16 residues. The V gene's germline CDR1 is MNHEY and CDR2 SVGAGI. CDR3 amino acids: CASSYFGGVGTDTQYF. The CDR3 region has the DNA TGTGCCAGCAGTTACTTCGGGGGGGTCGGCACAGATACGCAGTATTTT.

This clone was picked up a small number of times. The genes are TRBV5-1 and TRBJ2-3; D gene unclear. Germline V gene data show CDR1 as SGHRS and CDR2 as YFSETQ. The length of the CDR3 is 14 residues. V was clipped by 0 bases and J by 5 bases, with 10 bases between them. CDR3: CASSLVGTRDTQYF. The DNA of the CDR3 is TGCGCCAGCAGCTTGGTGGGAACCCGAGATACGCAGTATTTT.

The genes are TRBV7-6 and TRBJ2-7; no firm D call. The CDR3 loop spans 11 amino acids. Germline V gene lookup returns CDR1 SGHVS and CDR2 FNYEAQ. Trimming removed 5 bases at V and 3 bases at J, with 5 bases between. CDR3 sequence: CASSASYEQYF. Here the CDR3 DNA reads TGTGCCAGCAGCGCCAGCTACGAGCAGTACTTC.

This clone was seen a few times. At the DNA level, this CDR3 is encoded by other sequences in the same sample as well. The chain uses TRBV28 and TRBJ2-5; D is ambiguous. Germline lookup yields CDR1 MDHEN and CDR2 SYDVKM. V was shortened by 6 bases and J by 1 base, with 3 bases between the two germline ends. The length of the CDR3 is 11 residues. CDR3 protein: CASSLQETQYF. The CDR3 DNA is TGTGCCAGCAGCCTCCAAGAGACCCAGTACTTC.

The rearrangement joins TRBV25-1 to TRBJ1-3; D might be TRBD1 (6 bases). V lost 0 bases, J lost 7 bases, and 19 bases lay in between. Germline values: CDR1 MGHDK, CDR2 SYGVNS. This CDR3 spans 17 amino acids. CDR3 nucleotide sequence: TGTGCCAGCAGTGAATACCCCCCCAGGGGCCGTCGGAACACCATATATTTT. Translated, it gives CASSEYPPRGRRNTIYF. The full variable domain, in which reference TRBV25-1 and TRBJ1-3 provide the parts outside the CDR3, is EADIYQTPRYLVIGTGKKITLECSQTMGHDKMYWYQQDPGMELHLIHYSYGVNSTEKGDLSSESTVSRIRTEHFPLTLESARPSHTSQYLCASSEYPPRGRRNTIYFGEGSWLTVV.

The chain links TRBV19 to TRBJ2-7; TRBD2 is a possible D gene (5 bases). Between the trimmed V and J ends, which lost 6 bases and 6 bases, there was a span of 12 bases. Germline V gene lookup returns CDR1 LNHDA and CDR2 SQIVND (reference sequence). There are 12 residues in the CDR3. CDR3 DNA: TGTGCCAGTAGCCGGGCTGGAGGCGAGCAGTACTTC. It specifies CASSRAGGEQYF. The full variable domain, with the rest looked up from reference TRBV19 and TRBJ2-7, is DGGITQSPKYLFRKEGQNVTLSCEQNLNHDAMYWYRQDPGQGLRLIYYSQIVNDFQKGDIAEGYSVSREKKESFPLTVTSAQKNPTAFYLCASSRAGGEQYFGPGTRLTVT.

V gene TRBV30 combines with J gene TRBJ2-5; D gene uncertain. The CDR3 has 13 residues. Between the trimmed V and J ends, which lost 0 bases and 5 bases, there was a span of 10 bases. The germline V gene has CDR1 GTSNPN and CDR2 SVGIG (reference sequence). This CDR3 is CAWSVGTAETQYF. The CDR3 DNA reads TGTGCCTGGAGTGTCGGCACGGCGGAGACCCAGTACTTC.

This clone was seen a handful of times. V and J are TRBV28 and TRBJ1-1; the match to TRBD1 covers 8 bases. Germline loops: CDR1 MDHEN, CDR2 SYDVKM. The CDR3 is 15 residues long. The ends lost 6 bases at V and 3 bases at J; junction bases unmatched: 9. DNA for the CDR3: TGTGCCAGCAGACCCCTTGGACAGGGCGACACTGAAGCTTTCTTT. Protein product: CASRPLGQGDTEAFF.

This clone was found a few times. CDR3 nucleotides: TGCGCCAGCAGCCAAGAGGGCTGGAGCGGCTACACCTTC. It codes for CASSQEGWSGYTF. V usage is TRBV4-3 and J usage is TRBJ1-2; D call uncertain. Trimming cost V 0 bases and J 8 bases, with 10 bases left between them. There are 13 residues in the CDR3. Germline V gene lookup returns CDR1 LGHNA and CDR2 YSLEER.

The chain carries TRBV19 and TRBJ1-2; tentative D call: TRBD1 (5 bases). Trimming cost V 7 bases and J 5 bases, with 11 bases left between them. CDR3 length: 12 amino acids. CDR1 LNHDA and CDR2 SQIVND come from the germline V gene (reference sequence). In nucleotides, the CDR3 is TGTGCCAGTATTCGGGGCGAGTATGGCTACACCTTC. As protein: CASIRGEYGYTF. Variable domain in full (rest from reference TRBV19 and TRBJ1-2): DGGITQSPKYLFRKEGQNVTLSCEQNLNHDAMYWYRQDPGQGLRLIYYSQIVNDFQKGDIAEGYSVSREKKESFPLTVTSAQKNPTAFYLCASIRGEYGYTFGSGTRLTVV.

As concerns this clone: Other DNA sequences from this sample encode an identical CDR3 as well. The chain couples TRBV6-5 to TRBJ1-2, with a possible D match to TRBD1 (5 bases). CDR1 MNHEY and CDR2 SVGAGI come from the germline V gene. The V gene lost 0 bases and the J gene lost 5 bases, with 10 bases spanning the gap. The CDR3 consists of 14 residues. CDR3 in amino acids: CASSYSRGNYGYTF. Here the CDR3 DNA reads TGTGCCAGCAGTTACTCGAGGGGCAATTATGGCTACACCTTC.

This clone was seen at least ten times. V and J are TRBV10-3 and TRBJ2-3, with D possibly being TRBD1 or TRBD2 (5 bases each). CDR1 ENHRY and CDR2 SYGVKD come from the germline V gene. This CDR3 comprises 15 residues. Between the trimmed V and J ends, which lost 10 bases and 0 bases, there was a span of 17 bases. The DNA of the CDR3 is TGTGCCACGGCCGGGACCTCCCCCAGCACAGATACGCAGTATTTT. Residues: CATAGTSPSTDTQYF.

The chain couples TRBV27 to TRBJ1-3; D unclear. Trimming removed 2 bases at V and 0 bases at J, with 11 bases between. Germline V gene sequence: CDR1 MNHEY, CDR2 SMNVEV (reference sequence). The CDR3 contains 16 residues. The CDR3 sequence: CASSLVVSDSGNTIYF. The DNA for the CDR3 is TGTGCCAGCAGTTTAGTCGTCAGCGACTCTGGAAACACCATATATTTT.

This clone has more than one count but fewer than ten. CDR3 nucleotides: TGTGCCAGCAGCTTAGTGAGGGCGTTTAGCACAGATACGCAGTATTTT. This gives the protein CASSLVRAFSTDTQYF. The chain is built from TRBV7-2 and TRBJ2-3, with a tentative D call TRBD2 (5 bases). The V and J ends lost 1 base and 0 bases respectively, with 11 bases between them. The germline gives CDR1 SGHTA, CDR2 FQGNSA. This CDR3 has 16 amino acids.

J is TRBJ2-7 and V is TRBV7-2; D may be TRBD2 (6 bases). The CDR3 contains 15 residues. Per the germline V gene, CDR1 is SGHTA and CDR2 is FQGNSA. The V gene lost 5 bases and the J gene lost 5 bases, with 19 bases spanning the gap. CDR3: CASSPLVRGFNEQYF. Here the CDR3 DNA reads TGTGCCAGCAGCCCCTTGGTGCGGGGCTTCAACGAGCAGTACTTC. The variable domain in full, completed from reference TRBV7-2 and TRBJ2-7, reads GAGVSQSPSNKVTEKGKDVELRCDPISGHTALYWYRQSLGQGLEFLIYFQGNSAPDKSGLPSDRFSAERTGGSVSTLTIQRTQQEDSAVYLCASSPLVRGFNEQYFGPGTRLTVT.